These 3 T cell receptor beta chains came from one sample sequenced in a study of cytomegalovirus exposure and HLA in healthy donors. Primers: 60 Vbeta forward and 13 Jbeta reverse. The method was immunoSEQ multiplex PCR; TCRdb's version includes in-frame clones alone and lacks a portion of them. The sample holds roughly 200,000 clones; roughly 70% are singletons and the top ten take 2.6%. Sequencing was done on a sample of PBMCs. Receptors originate from a man aged 35-49 years in good health and CMV-seropositive.

The genes are TRBV7-9 and TRBJ2-5; 11 nucleotides match TRBD2. The CDR3 is 15 amino acids. Germline V gene data show CDR1 as SEHNR and CDR2 as FQNEAQ (reference sequence). V shed 1 base and J 7 bases; nucleotides not matched to a gene: 5. CDR3 in DNA: TGTGCCAGCAGCTTAGGAAGTCTAGCGGGGGGGACCCAGTACTTC. The encoded protein is CASSLGSLAGGTQYF.

V gene TRBV5-1 combines with J gene TRBJ1-6; D gene uncertain. The CDR3 is 14 amino acids. V lost 0 bases to trimming and J lost 6 bases, with 7 bases between them. In germline, CDR1 is SGHRS, CDR2 YFSETQ. CDR3 DNA sequence: TGCGCCAGCAGCTTGGAGAGATCTAATTCACCCCTCCACTTT. It codes for CASSLERSNSPLHF.

The CDR3 bases are TGTGCCAGTAGTATAGCCAGCGGGGGGTACAATGAGCAGTTCTTC. Its protein product is CASSIASGGYNEQFF. The chain uses TRBV19 and TRBJ2-1; 9 nucleotides line up with TRBD2. The trim removed 1 base at V and 4 bases at J, leaving 2 bases unmatched. Germline V gene data show CDR1 as LNHDA and CDR2 as SQIVND (reference sequence). The CDR3 is 15 residues long.